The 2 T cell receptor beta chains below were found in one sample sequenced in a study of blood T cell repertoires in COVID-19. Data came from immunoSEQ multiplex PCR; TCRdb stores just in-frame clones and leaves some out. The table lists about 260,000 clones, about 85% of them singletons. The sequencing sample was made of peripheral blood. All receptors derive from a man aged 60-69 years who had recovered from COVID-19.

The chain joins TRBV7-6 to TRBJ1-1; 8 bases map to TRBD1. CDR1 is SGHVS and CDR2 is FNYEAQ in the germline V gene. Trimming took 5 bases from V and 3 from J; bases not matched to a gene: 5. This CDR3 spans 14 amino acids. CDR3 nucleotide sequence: TGTGCCAGCAGCCCGATGACAGGGGACACTGAAGCTTTCTTT. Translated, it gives CASSPMTGDTEAFF.

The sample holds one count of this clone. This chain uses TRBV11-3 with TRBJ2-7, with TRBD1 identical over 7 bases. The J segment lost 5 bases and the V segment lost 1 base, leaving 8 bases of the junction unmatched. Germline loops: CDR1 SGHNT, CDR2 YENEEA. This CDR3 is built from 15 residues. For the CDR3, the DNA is TGTGCCAGCAGCTTAGTGACAGGGCCCGTCGACGAGCAGTACTTC. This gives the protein CASSLVTGPVDEQYF.